Following are 18 T cell receptor beta chains from one sample sequenced in a study of human T cells and chemical hapten exposure. Each CDR3 protein gets one entry after TCRdb re-called the RACE reads with MiXCR. The sample records 62,000 or so distinct CDR3 sequences, approximately 9.9% being singletons. Regarding time point: patch test 3, about 24 weeks after DPC sensitization. Treatment meaning: therapeutic diphenylcyclopropenone sensitization with weekly scalp DPC. The sample in question was whole blood, obtained in connection with sensitization to the hapten diphenylcyclopropenone (DPC). The source is a young woman with alopecia areata. Some clones in this sample may be carry-over from other donors' samples.

This clonotype was picked up many times. The J gene is TRBJ2-5, the V gene TRBV29-1; D ambiguous. With 6 bases removed from V and 3 bases from J, the gap between germline ends came to 17 bases. The germline gives CDR1 SQVTM, CDR2 ANQGSEA. The CDR3 has 14 amino acids. For the CDR3, the DNA is TGCAGCGTCCGCTGCCTGGAAGAAGAAGAGACCCAGTACTTC. Protein sequence: CSVRCLEEEETQYF.

In the case of this clonotype: Since a much larger clone is just one base distant, this may be a read error. The V and J genes are TRBV27 and TRBJ1-6; 7 nucleotides match TRBD1. The CDR3 spans 14 residues. Germline lookup yields CDR1 MNHEY and CDR2 SMNVEV (reference sequence). With 6 bases clipped from V and 13 bases from J, the junction kept 12 bases outside the gene matches. Written as DNA, the CDR3 is TGTGCCAGCAGGTTAAGAGACAGGGTTCAGCCCCTCCACTTT. Translation: CASRLRDRVQPLHF.

V gene TRBV7-3 combines with J gene TRBJ2-2; TRBD1 is a possible D gene (5 bases). Trimming removed 3 bases at V and 6 bases at J, with 14 bases between. The CDR3 loop spans 15 amino acids. CDR1 and CDR2 (germline): SGHTA, FQGTGA. CDR3 loop: CASSFGAGLAGELFF. The CDR3 DNA reads as TGTGCCAGCAGCTTTGGTGCAGGGCTGGCCGGGGAGCTGTTTTTT.

A few counts support this clonotype. V usage is TRBV9 and J usage is TRBJ2-1; the match to TRBD2 covers 14 bases. Trimming removed 8 bases from V and 9 bases from J; junction bases left unmatched: 10. Germline V gives CDR1 SGDLS, CDR2 YYNGEE. There are 15 residues in the CDR3. In DNA, the CDR3 is TGTGCCAGTACCGAAGGACTAGCGGGAGGCACTGAGCAGTTCTTC. Encoded protein: CASTEGLAGGTEQFF. The full variable domain, rest sourced from reference TRBV9 and TRBJ2-1, is DSGVTQTPKHLITATGQRVTLRCSPRSGDLSVYWYQQSLDQGLQFLIQYYNGEERAKGNILERFSAQQFPDLHSELNLSSLELGDSALYFCASTEGLAGGTEQFFGPGTRLTVL.

This clonotype was counted only a few times. The chain is built from TRBV7-9 and TRBJ2-1; D might be TRBD2 (5 bases). The CDR3 is made up of 15 amino acids. Between the trimmed V and J ends, which lost 4 bases and 0 bases, there was a span of 10 bases. Germline V CDR1 and CDR2: SEHNR, FQNEAQ (reference sequence). The CDR3 coding sequence is TGTGCCAGCAGCTCCCCGGGATCCTCCTACAATGAGCAGTTCTTC. It is translated as CASSSPGSSYNEQFF.

The chain carries TRBV14 and TRBJ1-5; D uncertain. The CDR3 extends over 16 amino acids. CDR1 SGHDN and CDR2 FVKESK come from the germline V gene. Trimming left V 4 bases short and J 4 bases short, with 17 bases between. This chain's CDR3 is CASSLDKAKLNQPQHF. CDR3 nucleotide sequence: TGTGCCAGCAGCCTAGACAAGGCGAAGCTAAATCAGCCCCAGCATTTT.

This clonotype was seen many times. The rearrangement joins TRBV5-1 to TRBJ2-7; 7 bases line up with TRBD1. The germline V gene has CDR1 SGHRS and CDR2 YFSETQ. V shed 0 bases, J shed 10 bases, and the junction held 4 bases outside the gene matches. This CDR3 region has 12 residues. In DNA form, the CDR3 reads TGCGCCAGCAGCTTGGACCGGGACAGTCAGTACTTC. This encodes CASSLDRDSQYF.

This clonotype came up a few times. The V gene is TRBV11-2, the J gene TRBJ2-5; the match to TRBD2 covers 9 bases. Germline CDR1 and CDR2: SGHAT and FQNNGV. The V and J ends lost 6 bases and 5 bases, in that order; junction bases with no gene match: 10. The CDR3 sequence is 15 residues long. In DNA, the CDR3 is TGTGCCAGCAGGAGCGTAGCGGGGGCCCGGGAGACCCAGTACTTC. Protein product: CASRSVAGARETQYF.

CDR3 nucleotides: TGCAGCGCCCATGGGTCTAGCGGATACAATGAGCAGTTCTTC. It translates to CSAHGSSGYNEQFF. The V gene is TRBV29-1, the J gene TRBJ2-1; 7 nucleotides match TRBD2. Germline CDR1 reads SQVTM; CDR2 reads ANQGSEA. Trimming at V came to 7 bases and at J to 4 bases, leaving 10 bases not matched to a gene. The CDR3 sequence is 14 residues long.

This clonotype is termed medium-sized. V and J are TRBV28 and TRBJ1-6; no firm D call. V dropped 5 bases and J dropped 4 bases, with 18 bases sitting between them. The CDR3 is 17 amino acids. The germline gives CDR1 MDHEN, CDR2 SYDVKM. The CDR3 reads CASSTLEWVVYNSPLHF. CDR3 DNA sequence: TGTGCCAGCAGTACTTTAGAATGGGTGGTGTATAATTCACCCCTCCACTTT.

This clonotype was seen more than once but under ten times. J is TRBJ1-1 and V is TRBV5-1; D gene uncertain. The CDR3 sequence is 13 residues long. The germline V and J ends were trimmed by 7 bases and 0 bases, with 10 bases remaining between them. Germline V gene data show CDR1 as SGHRS and CDR2 as YFSETQ. Written as DNA, the CDR3 is TGCGCCAGCTCCGGGGAGTTGAACACTGAAGCTTTCTTT. Translation gives CASSGELNTEAFF.

The rearrangement uses TRBV6-5 and TRBJ1-5; perhaps TRBD1 as D (5 bases). The ends were cut back, 8 bases at V and 7 bases at J, with 21 bases in the middle. This CDR3 contains 15 residues. CDR1 MNHEY and CDR2 SVGAGI come from the germline V gene. CDR3 amino acids: CASRDSGHPHQPQHF. The CDR3, as DNA: TGTGCCAGCCGGGACTCAGGCCACCCCCACCAGCCCCAGCATTTT.

This clonotype was recorded many times. This chain links TRBV7-2 with TRBJ2-1; TRBD1 matches 7 bases. The germline CDR1 and CDR2 sequences are SGHTA and FQGNSA. V shed 4 bases, J shed 2 bases, and the junction held 5 bases outside the gene matches. The CDR3 has 15 residues. The CDR3, as DNA: TGTGCCAGCAGCTCGGACAGGCGCACCTACAATGAGCAGTTCTTC. It translates to CASSSDRRTYNEQFF.

The rearrangement uses TRBV19 and TRBJ2-7; no firm D call. This CDR3 is built from 15 residues. CDR1 and CDR2 (germline): LNHDA, SQIVND (reference sequence). V lost 2 bases and J lost 2, with 13 bases in between. The CDR3 loop is CASSISGISTYEQYF. The CDR3 DNA is TGTGCCAGTAGTATAAGTGGGATAAGCACCTACGAGCAGTACTTC.

This clonotype was seen ten or more times. V is TRBV5-1 and J is TRBJ1-6; D is possibly TRBD1 (6 bases). CDR3 length: 14 residues. The germline CDR1 and CDR2 sequences are SGHRS and YFSETQ. V was cut by 2 bases and J by 5 bases, with 8 bases left in between. The CDR3 protein is CASSFGQNNSPLHF. In DNA, the CDR3 is TGCGCCAGCAGCTTCGGACAGAATAATTCACCCCTCCACTTT.

This clonotype was picked up many times. The chain is built from TRBV7-9 and TRBJ2-3; 8 positions match TRBD1. V dropped 3 bases and J dropped 3; count of bases not matched to a gene: 5. CDR3 length: 15 amino acids. Germline V CDR1 and CDR2: SEHNR, FQNEAQ (reference sequence). CDR3 amino acids: CASSLQGARTDTQYF. The CDR3 region has the DNA TGTGCCAGCAGCTTGCAGGGGGCGAGGACAGATACGCAGTATTTT.

This clonotype occurred many times. Written as DNA, the CDR3 is TGTGCCAGCAGCGGAGGTGGGACTAGCGGAGCCGAGCAGTACTTC. It codes for CASSGGGTSGAEQYF. The chain couples TRBV7-9 to TRBJ2-7, with 11 bases lining up with TRBD2. The germline CDR1 and CDR2 sequences are SEHNR and FQNEAQ (reference sequence). V lost 5 bases and J lost 6; bases outside the gene matches: 9. This CDR3 spans 15 amino acids.

A remark on this clonotype: At one of its ends the junction is not consistent with the germline gene, which may arise from a read error. V is TRBV2 and J is TRBJ2-1; D gene uncertain. The germline V gene encodes CDR1 SNHLY and CDR2 FYNNEI. This CDR3 contains 11 residues. The CDR3: CTSSGDNEQFF. CDR3 DNA: TGTACCAGCAGTGGCGACAATGAGCAGTTCTTC.